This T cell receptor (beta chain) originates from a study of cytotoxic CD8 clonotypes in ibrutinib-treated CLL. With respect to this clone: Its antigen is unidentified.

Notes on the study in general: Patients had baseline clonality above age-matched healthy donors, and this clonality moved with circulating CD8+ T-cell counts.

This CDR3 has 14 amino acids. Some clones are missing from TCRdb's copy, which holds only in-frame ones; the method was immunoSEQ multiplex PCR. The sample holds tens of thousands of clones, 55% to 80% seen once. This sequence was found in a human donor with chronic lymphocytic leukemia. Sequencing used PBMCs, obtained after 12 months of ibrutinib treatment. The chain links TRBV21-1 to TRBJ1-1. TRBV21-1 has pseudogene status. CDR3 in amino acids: CASSKAPDYDEAFF. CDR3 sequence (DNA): TGTGCCAGCAGCAAAGCGCCGGACTATGATGAAGCTTTCTTT.